This is a list of T cell receptor beta chains from one sample in a study of blood T cell repertoires in COVID-19. Profiling relied on immunoSEQ multiplex PCR, and the TCRdb table lists in-frame clones only, not all of them. The sample includes under 300,000 clones, approximately 83% of them seen just once. Sequencing used PBMCs or T cells enriched from blood (not recorded which). Receptors were obtained from a woman in her 50s who had recovered from COVID-19. The CDR3 runs from the conserved cysteine through the conserved F or W.

V gene	CDR3 protein
TRBV30	CAWSLASGGADTQYF
TRBV6-1	CASTPGLAGGNEQFF
TRBV20-1	CSAPIAYGYTF
TRBV10-3	CAISESVGVYGYTF
TRBV7-9	CASSFGQGGRNEQFF
TRBV9	CASSGLFDNEQFF
TRBV2	CASRGTGGYYEQYF
TRBV11-3	CASSPGPYTEAFF
TRBV5-1	CASRQGWATEAFF
TRBV2	CASSEQGNGELFF
TRBV19	CASSPGQGNFWDQPQHF
TRBV3-1/TRBV3-2	CASSHRDRGLGAQYF
TRBV7-6	CASSLVPGQGYNEQFF
TRBV5-1	CASSMTGGASYNSPLHF
TRBV3-1/TRBV3-2	CASSFRGADYGYTF
TRBV4-2	CASSIRGVYNEQFF
TRBV19	CASSIGTLDTQYF
TRBV5-1	CASSWGGTYNEQFF
TRBV19	CASSIEGRGETQYF
TRBV12-5	CASGLGDTYEQYF
TRBV6-1	CASSEQGSYNNSPLHF
TRBV2	CASNQGSRLETQYF
TRBV13	CASGDRATNEKLFF
TRBV11-2	CASSPGQGYVAFF
TRBV12-3/TRBV12-4	CASNGRRGHEQYF
TRBV5-5	CASTFQEGTGRNTGELFF
TRBV18	CASSALQGSNQPQHF
TRBV11-3	CASSLGGRLYNEQFF
TRBV5-1	CASSLARVASGADEQFF
TRBV6-1	CASSESQGSTDTQYF
TRBV5-1	CASSPGTGTGFTDTQYF
TRBV9	CASSVGQPYEQYF